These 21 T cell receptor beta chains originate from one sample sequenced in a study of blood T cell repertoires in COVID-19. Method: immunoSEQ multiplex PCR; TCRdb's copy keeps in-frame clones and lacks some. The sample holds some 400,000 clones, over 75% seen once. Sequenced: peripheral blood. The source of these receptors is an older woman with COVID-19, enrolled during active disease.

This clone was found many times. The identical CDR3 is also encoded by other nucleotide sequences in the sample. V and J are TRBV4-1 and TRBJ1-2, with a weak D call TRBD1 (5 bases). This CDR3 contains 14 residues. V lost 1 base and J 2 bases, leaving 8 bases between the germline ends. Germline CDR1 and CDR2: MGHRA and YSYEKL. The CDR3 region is CASSQADRNYGYTF. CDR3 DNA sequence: TGCGCCAGCAGCCAAGCCGACAGAAACTATGGCTACACCTTC.

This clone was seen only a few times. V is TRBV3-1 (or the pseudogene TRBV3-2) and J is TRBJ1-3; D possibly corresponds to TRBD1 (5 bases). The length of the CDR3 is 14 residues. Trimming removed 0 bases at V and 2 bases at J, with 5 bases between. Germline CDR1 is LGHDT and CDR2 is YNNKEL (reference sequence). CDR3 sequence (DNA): TGTGCCAGCAGCCAAGAAGGGGCTGGAAACACCATATATTTT. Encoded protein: CASSQEGAGNTIYF.

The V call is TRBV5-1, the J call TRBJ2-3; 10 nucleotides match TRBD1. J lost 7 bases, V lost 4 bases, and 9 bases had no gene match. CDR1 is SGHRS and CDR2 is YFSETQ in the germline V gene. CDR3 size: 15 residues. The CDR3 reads CASSGPGTGANTQYF. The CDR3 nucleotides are TGCGCCAGCAGCGGGCCCGGGACAGGGGCGAATACGCAGTATTTT.

In DNA, the CDR3 is TGTGCCAGCAGCCAAGGACTAGCGGGGGGGCCGGGAGAGACCCAGTACTTC. Its translation: CASSQGLAGGPGETQYF. The chain links TRBV3-1 (or the pseudogene TRBV3-2) to TRBJ2-5, with TRBD2 matching over 14 bases. The CDR3 sequence is 17 residues long. The V and J ends lost 1 base and 4 bases, in that order; junction bases with no gene match: 5. CDR1 and CDR2 (germline): LGHDT, YNNKEL (reference sequence).

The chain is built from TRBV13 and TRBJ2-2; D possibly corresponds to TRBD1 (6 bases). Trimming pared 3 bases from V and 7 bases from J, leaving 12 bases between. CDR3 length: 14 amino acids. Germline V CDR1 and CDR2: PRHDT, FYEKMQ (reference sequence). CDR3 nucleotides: TGTGCCAGCAGCTTCGACAGGTGGGGCGGGGAGCTGTTTTTT. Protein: CASSFDRWGGELFF.

CDR3 bases: TGTGCCAGCTCACCCTATAGCAGCTCTGTAAGGTGGAGCACAGATACGCAGTATTTT. Residues: CASSPYSSSVRWSTDTQYF. V usage is TRBV18 and J usage is TRBJ2-3; no reliable D call. V was cut by 3 bases and J by 0 bases, with 22 bases left in between. CDR1 is KGHSH and CDR2 is LQKENI in the germline V gene. CDR3 length: 19 amino acids.

In nucleotides, the CDR3 is TGTGCCAGCAGTCTCCTAAGTAGGGGTAGTTACGAGCAGTACTTC. It encodes CASSLLSRGSYEQYF. The chain employs TRBV2 and TRBJ2-7; a possible D gene is TRBD1 (5 bases). Germline V lookup: CDR1 SNHLY, CDR2 FYNNEI. This CDR3 is 15 amino acids long. Trimming cost V 5 bases and J 4 bases, with 18 bases left between them.

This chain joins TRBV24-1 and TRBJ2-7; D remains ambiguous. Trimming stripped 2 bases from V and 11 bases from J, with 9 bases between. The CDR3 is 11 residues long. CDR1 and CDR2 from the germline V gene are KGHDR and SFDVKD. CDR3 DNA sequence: TGTGCCACCAGTGATTATAACAATAAGTACTTC. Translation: CATSDYNNKYF.

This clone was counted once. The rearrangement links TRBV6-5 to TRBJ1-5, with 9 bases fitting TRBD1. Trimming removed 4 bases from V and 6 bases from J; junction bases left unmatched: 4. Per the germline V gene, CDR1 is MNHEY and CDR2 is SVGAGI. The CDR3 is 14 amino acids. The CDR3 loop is CASSSTGGRQPQHF. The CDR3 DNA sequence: TGTGCCAGCAGTTCAACAGGGGGCCGTCAGCCCCAGCATTTT.

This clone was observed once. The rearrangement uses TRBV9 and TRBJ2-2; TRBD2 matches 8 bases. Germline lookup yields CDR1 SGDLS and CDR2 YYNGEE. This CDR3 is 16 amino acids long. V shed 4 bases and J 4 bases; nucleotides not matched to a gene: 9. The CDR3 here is CASSQLRGVSTGELFF. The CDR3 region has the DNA TGTGCCAGCAGCCAACTGCGGGGGGTTAGCACCGGGGAGCTGTTTTTT.

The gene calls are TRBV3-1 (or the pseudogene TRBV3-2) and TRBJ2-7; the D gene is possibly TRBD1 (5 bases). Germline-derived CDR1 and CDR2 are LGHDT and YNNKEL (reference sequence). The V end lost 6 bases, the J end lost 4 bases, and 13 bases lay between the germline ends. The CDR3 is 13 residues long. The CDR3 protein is CASSFARDYEQYF. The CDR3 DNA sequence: TGTGCCAGCAGTTTCGCCAGGGATTACGAGCAGTACTTC.

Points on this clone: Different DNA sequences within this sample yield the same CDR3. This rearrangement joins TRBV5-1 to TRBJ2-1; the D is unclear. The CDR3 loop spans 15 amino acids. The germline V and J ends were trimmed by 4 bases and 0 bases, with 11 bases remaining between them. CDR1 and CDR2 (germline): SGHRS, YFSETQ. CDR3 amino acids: CASSPDSSSYNEQFF. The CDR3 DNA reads TGCGCCAGCAGCCCCGACTCGAGCTCCTACAATGAGCAGTTCTTC.

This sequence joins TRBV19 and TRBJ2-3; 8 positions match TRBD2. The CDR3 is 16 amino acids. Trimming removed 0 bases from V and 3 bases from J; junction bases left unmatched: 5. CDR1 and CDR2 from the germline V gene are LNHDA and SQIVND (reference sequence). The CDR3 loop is CASSIDRGGGTDTQYF. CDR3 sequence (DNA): TGTGCCAGTAGTATAGATAGGGGCGGGGGGACAGATACGCAGTATTTT.

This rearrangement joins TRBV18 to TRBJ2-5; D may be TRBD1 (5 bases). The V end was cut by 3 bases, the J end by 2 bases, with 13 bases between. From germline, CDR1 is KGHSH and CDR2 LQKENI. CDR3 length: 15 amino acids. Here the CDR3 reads CASSPTASPQETQYF. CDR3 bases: TGTGCCAGCTCACCGACAGCTAGTCCTCAAGAGACCCAGTACTTC.

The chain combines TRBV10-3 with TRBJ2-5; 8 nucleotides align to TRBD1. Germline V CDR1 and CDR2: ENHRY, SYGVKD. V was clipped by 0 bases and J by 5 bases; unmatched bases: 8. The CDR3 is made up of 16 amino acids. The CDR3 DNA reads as TGTGCCATCAGTGAGTCCGGACAGGGATTTAAGGAGACCCAGTACTTC. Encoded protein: CAISESGQGFKETQYF.

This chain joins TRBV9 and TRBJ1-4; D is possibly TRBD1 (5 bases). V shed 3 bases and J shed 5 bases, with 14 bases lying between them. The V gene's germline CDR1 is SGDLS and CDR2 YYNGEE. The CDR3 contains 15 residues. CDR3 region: CASSALGHQNEKLFF. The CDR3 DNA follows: TGTGCCAGCAGCGCTCTTGGACATCAGAATGAAAAACTGTTTTTT.

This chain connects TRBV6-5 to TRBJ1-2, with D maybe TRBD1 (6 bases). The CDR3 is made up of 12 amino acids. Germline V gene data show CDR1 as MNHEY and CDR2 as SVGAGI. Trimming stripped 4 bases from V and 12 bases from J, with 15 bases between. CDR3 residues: CASSSEGGPDTF. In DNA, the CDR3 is TGTGCCAGCAGTTCGGAGGGGGGGCCAGACACCTTC.

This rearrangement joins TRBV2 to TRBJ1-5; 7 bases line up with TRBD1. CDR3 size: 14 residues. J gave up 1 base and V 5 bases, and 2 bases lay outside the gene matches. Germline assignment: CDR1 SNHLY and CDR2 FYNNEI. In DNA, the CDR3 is TGTGCCAGCAGTCCGGGACAGAGCAATCAGCCCCAGCATTTT. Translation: CASSPGQSNQPQHF.

The CDR3 DNA sequence: TGTGCCAGCAGTTCCGCAGGAGTTTGGGGGCAGGATCAGCCCCAGCATTTT. Its translation is CASSSAGVWGQDQPQHF. The chain employs TRBV28 and TRBJ1-5; a possible D gene is TRBD1 (6 bases). CDR1 and CDR2 from the germline V gene are MDHEN and SYDVKM. The CDR3 contains 17 residues. Trimming removed 4 bases from V and 5 bases from J, with 21 bases in between.

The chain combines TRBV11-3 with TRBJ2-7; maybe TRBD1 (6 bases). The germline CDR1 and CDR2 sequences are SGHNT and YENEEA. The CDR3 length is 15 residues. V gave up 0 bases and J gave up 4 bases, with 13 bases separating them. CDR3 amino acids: CASSLDGQGSYEQYF. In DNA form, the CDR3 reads TGTGCCAGCAGCTTAGACGGGCAGGGGAGTTACGAGCAGTACTTC.

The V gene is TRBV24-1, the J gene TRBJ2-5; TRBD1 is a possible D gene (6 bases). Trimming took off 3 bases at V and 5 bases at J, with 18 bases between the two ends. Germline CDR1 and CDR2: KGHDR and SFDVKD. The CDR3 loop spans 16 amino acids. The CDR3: CATSDTGQPLLETQYF. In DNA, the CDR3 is TGTGCCACCAGTGATACCGGACAGCCCCTGTTGGAGACCCAGTACTTC.